Listed below are T cell receptor beta chains from one sample, sequenced in a study of blood T cell repertoires in COVID-19. Sequenced by immunoSEQ multiplex PCR; TCRdb stores in-frame clones only, minus some. The data show almost 250,000 clones, roughly 91% seen once. Sequencing was performed on PBMCs or T cells enriched from blood (not recorded which). Source of these receptors: a woman younger than 45 who had recovered from COVID-19. Both conserved end residues are part of each CDR3. Each record gives: J gene, clone size, V gene, D gene, CDR3 DNA, CDR3 protein. The D gene is left open where the match is weak. Only some rows state a clone size, as once, few, many or a class for expanded clones.

TRBJ1-2 | NA | TRBV6-2/TRBV6-3 | NA | TGTGCCAGCAGTTACCGTCGGACAACACTGAGCTATGGCTACACCTTC | CASSYRRTTLSYGYTF
TRBJ1-1 | NA | TRBV19 | NA | TGTGCCAGTAGTATCCCCAGGAACACTGAAGCTTTCTTT | CASSIPRNTEAFF
TRBJ1-1 | NA | TRBV7-2 | TRBD1 | TGTGCTTGGACCCGGACAGGGCTAACTGAAGCTTTCTTT | CAWTRTGLTEAFF
TRBJ1-2 | NA | TRBV28 | TRBD1 | TGTGCCACCATGCCAGGGACAGGGAAGGGGTATGGCTACACCTTC | CATMPGTGKGYGYTF
TRBJ1-1 | NA | TRBV4-1 | NA | TGCGCCAGCAGCCTGAGTTGGGGCAGTTGGACTGAAGCTTTCTTT | CASSLSWGSWTEAFF
TRBJ2-2 | NA | TRBV5-4 | TRBD2 | TGTGCCAGCAGCTTGGGACTAGCGGGAAACACCGGGGAGCTGTTTTTT | CASSLGLAGNTGELFF
TRBJ1-6 | once | TRBV5-4 | TRBD1 | TGTGCCAGCAGCCAGGGACAGGACAATTCACCCCTCCACTTT | CASSQGQDNSPLHF
TRBJ2-7 | NA | TRBV5-1 | TRBD1 | TGCGCCAGCAGCTTAATAGGGGGACAGGGCCTCTCCTACGAGCAGTACTTC | CASSLIGGQGLSYEQYF
TRBJ1-3 | NA | TRBV28 | NA | TGTGCCAGCAGTTTAGGGCTAAGTGGAAACACCATATATTTT | CASSLGLSGNTIYF
TRBJ1-2 | NA | TRBV7-9 | TRBD1 | TGTGCCAGCAGCCTGGGACAGAACTATGGCTACACCTTC | CASSLGQNYGYTF
TRBJ2-3 | NA | TRBV6-2/TRBV6-3 | NA | TGTGCCAGCAGTTACACCGAGGATACGCAGTATTTT | CASSYTEDTQYF
TRBJ1-2 | NA | TRBV19 | NA | TGTGCCAGTAGGAGATCCAACGGAGACTATGGCTACACCTTC | CASRRSNGDYGYTF
TRBJ2-7 | NA | TRBV9 | TRBD1 | TGTGCCAGCAGCCCCCGAGGGACAGGAGGTTATGGCGAGCAGTACTTC | CASSPRGTGGYGEQYF
TRBJ1-5 | NA | TRBV27 | NA | TGTGCCAGCAGTTTAACTTATAGCAATCAGCCCCAGCATTTT | CASSLTYSNQPQHF
TRBJ1-1 | NA | TRBV4-3 | NA | TGCGCCAGCAGCCAAGATGTACGAGTTACTGAAGCTTTCTTT | CASSQDVRVTEAFF
TRBJ2-2 | once | TRBV7-2 | TRBD1 | TGTGCCAGCAGCCTTCGACCGCCGGGACAGGTGAACACCGGGGAGCTGTTTTTT | CASSLRPPGQVNTGELFF
TRBJ2-7 | NA | TRBV25-1 | TRBD1 | TGTGCCAGCAGTGATGACAGGGGTTACGAGCAGTACTTC | CASSDDRGYEQYF
TRBJ2-3 | NA | TRBV2 | TRBD2 | TGTGCCAGCAGCAGACTAGTCGCAGCGGGAGACTCAGATACGCAGTATTTT | CASSRLVAAGDSDTQYF
TRBJ1-5 | NA | TRBV2 | NA | TGTGCCAGCAGTGGCGGAAACCGGGGTCAGCCCCAGCATTTT | CASSGGNRGQPQHF
TRBJ1-3 | NA | TRBV7-2 | NA | TGTGCCAGCAGCTTAGCGCGTCAGGCTGGAAACACCATATATTTT | CASSLARQAGNTIYF
TRBJ1-5 | NA | TRBV7-9 | NA | TGTGCCAGCAGCGCAGGGGACAATCAGCCCCAGCATTTT | CASSAGDNQPQHF
TRBJ2-3 | NA | TRBV2 | NA | TGTGCCACCAGTTACACAGATACGCAGTATTTT | CATSYTDTQYF
TRBJ2-7 | NA | TRBV19 | TRBD1 | TGTGCCAGTAGTAGTACGACAGGGGGTCCGTCCTACGAGCAGTACTTC | CASSSTTGGPSYEQYF
TRBJ2-1 | NA | TRBV28 | NA | TGTGCCAGCAGCCCGCTAGCCGTCCTTGCCTACAATGAGCAGTTCTTC | CASSPLAVLAYNEQFF
TRBJ1-3 | NA | TRBV7-2 | NA | TGTGCCAGCAGCTTAGAGTCAGGAAATGGAAACACCATATATTTT | CASSLESGNGNTIYF
TRBJ1-1 | NA | TRBV28 | NA | TGTGCCAGCAGCCCTGGGGGCCCTGAAGCTTTCTTT | CASSPGGPEAFF
TRBJ2-7 | NA | TRBV29-1 | TRBD2 | TGCAGCGTTTCCTCGGGATCAGCGGGAGTTAGCGGCGAGCAGTACTTC | CSVSSGSAGVSGEQYF
TRBJ2-1 | NA | TRBV4-2 | TRBD2 | TGTGCCAGCAGCCAAGGTAGAGCGGGAGAGATATCCGATGAGCAGTTCTTC | CASSQGRAGEISDEQFF
TRBJ2-3 | NA | TRBV7-6 | TRBD1 | TGTGCCAGCAGCGTACAGGGGGTAGGGTTTACAGATACGCAGTATTTT | CASSVQGVGFTDTQYF
TRBJ1-2 | NA | TRBV4-3 | NA | TGCGCCAGCAGCCACGAGGTAGGCTATGGCTACACCTTC | CASSHEVGYGYTF
TRBJ1-1 | once | TRBV15 | TRBD1 | TGTGCCACACGGGACAGGGGAAGAAACACTGAAGCTTTCTTT | CATRDRGRNTEAFF
TRBJ2-1 | NA | TRBV7-7 | TRBD2 | TGTGCTAGCAGCCGCACTGGGGGAGGGGTGCAGTTCTTC | CASSRTGGGVQFF